The 10 T cell receptor beta chains below come from one sample, sequenced in a study of Graves' ophthalmopathy and Graves' hyperthyroidism. Researchers took RNA transcripts and amplified TCR beta CDR3 regions from them. HTBI primers were used in a first-round RT-PCR, which preceded a second-round multiplex PCR. TCRdb reprocessed the multiplex PCR reads with MiXCR, giving one entry per CDR3 protein. Of 200,000 to 250,000 distinct CDR3 sequences listed, 20% to 25% are singletons. The specimen was peripheral blood. Source of these receptors: a woman between 50 and 59 years old with Graves' ophthalmopathy.

This clonotype was seen ten or more times. The chain couples TRBV7-2 to TRBJ2-7; D remains unclear. Trimming took 0 bases from V and 5 from J, leaving 8 bases between them. CDR3 size: 13 residues. Looked up from germline, CDR1 is SGHTA and CDR2 is FQGNSA. The CDR3 region has the DNA TGTGCCAGCAGCTTAGCCTGGAAGAACGAGCAGTACTTC. Its protein is CASSLAWKNEQYF.

This clonotype was observed at least ten times. Written as DNA, the CDR3 is TGTGCCACAGAGGGAGCATTCTCGAACACCGGGGAGCTGTTTTTT. Translating it yields CATEGAFSNTGELFF. This chain joins TRBV24-1 and TRBJ2-2; D is perhaps TRBD2 (5 bases). This CDR3 has 15 amino acids. CDR1 and CDR2 from the germline V gene are KGHDR and SFDVKD. V lost 10 bases to trimming and J lost 0 bases, with 14 bases between them.

This clonotype was observed at least ten times. This sequence joins TRBV20-1 and TRBJ2-5; 11 bases align to TRBD2. The V and J ends lost 2 bases and 5 bases, in that order; junction bases with no gene match: 13. The CDR3 is made up of 17 amino acids. CDR1 and CDR2 from the germline V gene are DFQATT and SNEGSKA (reference sequence). The CDR3 region has the DNA TGCAGTGCTAGACGACTAGCGGGAAACCAAATCCCGGAGACCCAGTACTTC. Its translation is CSARRLAGNQIPETQYF.

This chain connects TRBV30 to TRBJ1-1; D is unclear. The germline V gene encodes CDR1 GTSNPN and CDR2 SVGIG (reference sequence). This CDR3 comprises 13 residues. The germline V and J ends were trimmed by 0 bases and 3 bases, with 8 bases remaining between them. CDR3 sequence reads: CAWSVQAYTEAFF. The CDR3 region has the DNA TGTGCCTGGAGTGTGCAAGCTTACACTGAAGCTTTCTTT.

This clonotype was picked up many times. The gene calls are TRBV28 and TRBJ1-4; 7 bases agree with TRBD1. CDR1 is MDHEN and CDR2 is SYDVKM in the germline V gene. This CDR3 is built from 13 residues. V lost 3 bases and J lost 11; bases outside the gene matches: 6. CDR3 loop: CASSLEGARKLFF. The CDR3 bases are TGTGCCAGCAGTTTGGAGGGGGCGAGGAAACTGTTTTTT. Looking up the rest from reference TRBV28 and TRBJ1-4 gives the full variable domain: DVKVTQSSRYLVKRTGEKVFLECVQDMDHENMFWYRQDPGLGLRLIYFSYDVKMKEKGDIPEGYSVSREKKERFSLILESASTNQTSMYLCASSLEGARKLFFGSGTQLSVL.

In its sample, this clonotype was seen many times. The chain employs TRBV19 and TRBJ1-6; the D is unclear. CDR1 LNHDA and CDR2 SQIVND come from the germline V gene (reference sequence). The V end was cut by 4 bases, the J end by 9 bases, with 16 bases between. CDR3 length: 15 amino acids. DNA for the CDR3: TGTGCCAGTAGTAATCGACAAACAAGAGGTTCACCCCTCCACTTT. It yields the protein CASSNRQTRGSPLHF.

This clonotype was observed a few times. A much larger clone lies one base from this, so it may be a read error. The V and J genes are TRBV11-2 and TRBJ1-1; D is possibly TRBD1 (5 bases). CDR1 and CDR2 from the germline V gene are SGHAT and FQNNGV. The CDR3 sequence is 16 residues long. CDR3 DNA sequence: TGTGCCATCAGCCAAAGACGGGGCGCGATGAACACTGAAGCTTTCTTT. Translated: CAISQRRGAMNTEAFF.

This clonotype has a count of ten or more. The chain combines TRBV28 with TRBJ2-7; 12 bases agree with TRBD1. This CDR3 has 15 amino acids. V shed 6 bases and J 0 bases; nucleotides not matched to a gene: 3. Looked up from germline, CDR1 is MDHEN and CDR2 is SYDVKM. The DNA for the CDR3 is TGTGCCAGCAGACGGGGACAGGGGGCCTCCTACGAGCAGTACTTC. Its translation is CASRRGQGASYEQYF.

CDR3 loop: CASSSGMNTEAFF. The CDR3 DNA reads as TGTGCCAGCAGTAGCGGCATGAACACTGAAGCTTTCTTT. The rearrangement links TRBV5-4 to TRBJ1-1; D is unresolved. The CDR3 length is 13 residues. Germline CDR1 is SGHNT and CDR2 is YYREEE (reference sequence). V was cut by 5 bases and J by 0 bases, with 8 bases left in between.

This clonotype was recorded at least ten times. The V call is TRBV5-5, the J call TRBJ2-5; D uncertain. With 4 bases removed from V and 4 bases from J, the gap between germline ends came to 17 bases. This CDR3 spans 15 amino acids. Germline V gene lookup returns CDR1 SGHKS and CDR2 YYEKEE (reference sequence). CDR3: CASSHPLRSGETQYF. For the CDR3, the DNA is TGTGCCAGCAGCCATCCTCTGAGGTCGGGAGAGACCCAGTACTTC. Based on the CDR3 plus reference TRBV5-5 and TRBJ2-5, the full variable domain is DAGVTQSPTHLIKTRGQQVTLRCSPISGHKSVSWYQQVLGQGPQFIFQYYEKEERGRGNFPDRFSARQFPNYSSELNVNALLLGDSALYLCASSHPLRSGETQYFGPGTRLLVL.